The 26 T cell receptor beta chains given below trace back to one sample, sequenced in a study of cytomegalovirus exposure and HLA in healthy donors. Vbeta (60) and Jbeta (13) primers were used in the PCR. Only in-frame clones appear in the TCRdb table, and some are missing; sequencing was by immunoSEQ multiplex PCR. This repertoire shows more than 140,000 clones, 64% found once; its top ten account for 2.5% to 3.5%. What was sequenced was PBMCs. All receptors come from a woman in her 30s in good health and CMV-seropositive.

V is TRBV7-9 and J is TRBJ2-5; maybe TRBD2 (5 bases). The CDR3 totals 14 residues. Germline CDR1 is SEHNR and CDR2 is FQNEAQ (reference sequence). V dropped 4 bases and J dropped 3 bases, with 12 bases sitting between them. This chain's CDR3 is CASSSTMGEETQYF. Here the CDR3 DNA reads TGTGCCAGCAGCTCAACGATGGGAGAAGAGACCCAGTACTTC.

This chain uses TRBV4-1 with TRBJ1-5; a possible D gene is TRBD1 (6 bases). Trimming pared 3 bases from V and 4 bases from J, leaving 13 bases between. Germline-derived CDR1 and CDR2 are MGHRA and YSYEKL. The CDR3 is 15 residues long. CDR3 coding DNA: TGCGCCAGCAGCCAGGACAGCCGATCAAATCAGCCCCAGCATTTT. Translation gives CASSQDSRSNQPQHF.

This clone was seen a few times. This chain uses TRBV5-4 with TRBJ2-2, with 7 nucleotides matching TRBD1. Germline V CDR1 and CDR2: SGHNT, YYREEE (reference sequence). V dropped 7 bases and J dropped 5; count of bases not matched to a gene: 17. The CDR3 has 17 amino acids. CDR3 sequence reads: CASGVQGLTRKTGELFF. The CDR3 region has the DNA TGTGCCAGCGGCGTACAGGGGTTGACGCGGAAAACCGGGGAGCTGTTTTTT.

Worth noting for this clone: The sample contains more than one DNA sequence encoding this CDR3. The chain employs TRBV5-1 and TRBJ2-1, with 11 bases aligning to TRBD2. Germline values: CDR1 SGHRS, CDR2 YFSETQ. V trimming: 4 bases; J trimming: 3 bases; junction bases outside the gene matches: 3. This CDR3 contains 15 residues. CDR3 sequence reads: CASSLGTSGYNEQFF. In DNA, the CDR3 is TGCGCCAGCAGCCTAGGGACTAGCGGCTACAATGAGCAGTTCTTC.

The V call is TRBV5-1, the J call TRBJ2-6; TRBD2 matches at 8 bases. CDR1 SGHRS and CDR2 YFSETQ come from the germline V gene. V was pared by 7 bases and J by 4 bases, with 10 bases of the junction left unmatched. CDR3 length: 16 residues. CDR3 in amino acids: CASDPRGGVGANVLTF. CDR3 bases: TGCGCCAGCGACCCCCGGGGGGGTGTGGGGGCCAACGTCCTGACTTTC.

The chain has TRBV6-5 and TRBJ2-7, with 10 nucleotides matching TRBD2. The CDR3 has 14 residues. CDR1 is MNHEY and CDR2 is SVGAGI in the germline V gene. The V and J ends lost 7 bases and 3 bases, in that order; junction bases with no gene match: 6. CDR3 nucleotide sequence: TGTGCCAGCAAAAAGCGGGGGGGCGGCTACGAGCAGTACTTC. Amino acid sequence: CASKKRGGGYEQYF.

To note about this clone: Other DNA sequences within the sample encode an identical CDR3. V and J are TRBV6-1 and TRBJ1-6; unclear D gene. From germline, CDR1 is MNHNS and CDR2 SASEGT. The CDR3 contains 13 residues. Trimming left V 0 bases short and J 7 bases short, with 4 bases between. The CDR3 reads CASSEARNSPLHF. CDR3 sequence (DNA): TGTGCCAGCAGTGAAGCGCGGAATTCACCCCTCCACTTT.

The chain couples TRBV21-1 to TRBJ1-1; the D call TRBD1 from the table was never checked on the DNA. TRBV21-1 is deemed a pseudogene. The CDR3 runs to 12 residues. Here the CDR3 reads CASITGVPEAFF. In DNA form, the CDR3 reads TGTGCCAGCATCACAGGGGTTCCTGAAGCTTTCTTT.

This clone was counted only a few times. This sequence joins TRBV5-8 and TRBJ1-1, with D possibly TRBD1 on 6 matching bases. The CDR3 covers 14 residues. Trimming took off 3 bases at V and 4 bases at J, with 13 bases between the two ends. The germline gives CDR1 SGHTS, CDR2 YDEGEE. The CDR3 nucleotides read TGTGCCAGCAGCTCCGAGGGCAGGGGCACTGAAGCTTTCTTT. It translates to CASSSEGRGTEAFF.

V and J are TRBV7-2 and TRBJ1-5; TRBD1 matches at 7 bases. The CDR3 is 13 residues long. Per germline, CDR1 SGHTA and CDR2 FQGNSA. After removal of 4 bases from V and 7 bases from J, the junction contained 4 bases not matched to a gene. As DNA, the CDR3 is TGTGCCAGCAGCTCCCAGGGGGACCAGCCCCAGCATTTT. Protein product: CASSSQGDQPQHF.

This clone was seen only a few times. V gene TRBV6-1 combines with J gene TRBJ1-2; D is perhaps TRBD1 (5 bases). Germline V gene lookup returns CDR1 MNHNS and CDR2 SASEGT. The CDR3 loop spans 13 amino acids. The ends were cut back, 1 base at V and 5 bases at J, with 8 bases in the middle. The CDR3 reads CASSEERGYGYTF. The DNA for the CDR3 is TGTGCCAGCAGTGAAGAAAGGGGATATGGCTACACCTTC.

This clone has a handful of counts. J is TRBJ2-1 and V is TRBV5-1; D not resolved. Trimming took 4 bases from V and 3 from J, leaving 8 bases between them. Per the germline V gene, CDR1 is SGHRS and CDR2 is YFSETQ. The CDR3 runs 13 residues. As DNA, the CDR3 is TGCGCCAGCAGCCCTCGGGTCTACAATGAGCAGTTCTTC. As protein: CASSPRVYNEQFF.

The V call is TRBV18, the J call TRBJ1-2, with TRBD1 identical over 7 bases. The V gene's germline CDR1 is KGHSH and CDR2 LQKENI. The CDR3 sequence is 15 residues long. The V segment lost 0 bases and the J segment 6 bases; nucleotides outside the gene matches: 7. As DNA, the CDR3 is TGTGCCAGCTCACCACCTGCCGGGACAGTCAATGGCTACACCTTC. Its translation: CASSPPAGTVNGYTF.

The chain employs TRBV30 and TRBJ2-3, with D hard to call. Germline loops: CDR1 GTSNPN, CDR2 SVGIG (reference sequence). Trimming took off 6 bases at V and 5 bases at J, with 12 bases between the two ends. This CDR3 spans 12 amino acids. CDR3 residues: CACQMRQDTQYF. In DNA form, the CDR3 reads TGTGCCTGCCAAATGCGCCAAGATACGCAGTATTTT.

This clone showed up just a few times. Other DNA sequences in the sample encode the same CDR3. This chain links TRBV18 with TRBJ1-5; TRBD1 might be the D (6 bases). Between the trimmed V and J ends, which lost 3 bases and 4 bases, there was a span of 7 bases. Germline V CDR1 and CDR2: KGHSH, LQKENI. The CDR3 covers 13 residues. The CDR3 DNA reads TGTGCCAGCTCACCGGGACAAAATCAGCCCCAGCATTTT. Encoded protein: CASSPGQNQPQHF.

The chain couples TRBV10-2 to TRBJ2-3; 10 bases map to TRBD2. Germline CDR1 and CDR2: WSHSY and SAAADI. This CDR3 has 15 residues. Unmatched junction bases numbered 7, after V lost 6 bases and J lost 4 bases. The CDR3 region is CASRLAGGGADTQYF. The CDR3, as DNA: TGCGCCAGCAGATTAGCGGGAGGTGGCGCAGATACGCAGTATTTT.

This sequence joins TRBV28 and TRBJ2-2; 11 bases align to TRBD2. The CDR3 runs to 14 residues. The V gene end was trimmed by 9 bases and the J gene end by 3 bases; junction bases not matched to a gene: 3. CDR1 and CDR2 from the germline V gene are MDHEN and SYDVKM. This CDR3 is CASLLAGDTGELFF. Written as DNA, the CDR3 is TGTGCCAGTTTACTAGCGGGGGACACCGGGGAGCTGTTTTTT.

This rearrangement joins TRBV19 to TRBJ2-1; 10 positions match TRBD1. This CDR3 is 15 amino acids long. V lost 7 bases, J lost 3 bases, and 6 bases stayed unmatched. Per the germline V gene, CDR1 is LNHDA and CDR2 is SQIVND (reference sequence). The CDR3 here is CASNVRTGGYNEQFF. The CDR3 DNA reads as TGTGCCAGTAATGTGAGGACAGGGGGCTACAATGAGCAGTTCTTC.

This clone was observed a handful of times. The V and J genes are TRBV7-9 and TRBJ2-1; tentatively, D is TRBD2 (5 bases). The V gene lost 3 bases and the J gene lost 1 base, with 10 bases spanning the gap. In germline, CDR1 is SEHNR, CDR2 FQNEAQ (reference sequence). The CDR3 totals 15 residues. CDR3: CASSFHTRSYNEQFF. As DNA, the CDR3 is TGTGCCAGCAGCTTCCATACTAGGTCCTACAATGAGCAGTTCTTC.

This rearrangement joins TRBV7-9 to TRBJ2-5; no clear D. The CDR3 has 13 residues. CDR1 and CDR2 from the germline V gene are SEHNR and FQNEAQ (reference sequence). Trimming took off 6 bases at V and 4 bases at J, with 12 bases between the two ends. In DNA form, the CDR3 reads TGTGCCAGCAGACTCCTTACGGGAGAGACCCAGTACTTC. Its protein product is CASRLLTGETQYF.

The chain joins TRBV10-3 to TRBJ2-2; no clear D gene. This CDR3 comprises 14 residues. Germline V CDR1 and CDR2: ENHRY, SYGVKD. The V end lost 3 bases, the J end lost 4 bases, and 9 bases lay between the germline ends. CDR3 loop: CAISETDTTGELFF. CDR3 sequence (DNA): TGTGCCATCAGTGAAACAGATACCACCGGGGAGCTGTTTTTT.

The chain recombines TRBV29-1 with TRBJ1-2, with 7 bases fitting TRBD1. Germline assignment: CDR1 SQVTM and CDR2 ANQGSEA. The CDR3 runs to 13 residues. The trim removed 7 bases at V and 4 bases at J, leaving 9 bases unmatched. The CDR3 reads CSGRDSLTYGYTF. The CDR3 coding sequence is TGCAGCGGCCGGGACAGCCTGACCTATGGCTACACCTTC.

This clone was seen a handful of times. The rearrangement links TRBV28 to TRBJ1-6; TRBD1 might be the D (5 bases). Looked up from germline, CDR1 is MDHEN and CDR2 is SYDVKM. The CDR3 spans 16 residues. Trimming took off 3 bases at V and 0 bases at J, with 9 bases between the two ends. CDR3 loop: CASSLGQSSYNSPLHF. The CDR3 nucleotides are TGTGCCAGCAGTTTGGGGCAGAGCTCCTATAATTCACCCCTCCACTTT. Using reference TRBV28 and TRBJ1-6 for the parts outside the CDR3, the full variable domain is DVKVTQSSRYLVKRTGEKVFLECVQDMDHENMFWYRQDPGLGLRLIYFSYDVKMKEKGDIPEGYSVSREKKERFSLILESASTNQTSMYLCASSLGQSSYNSPLHFGNGTRLTVT.

This rearrangement joins TRBV6-1 to TRBJ2-1; TRBD2 agrees at 9 bases. There are 13 residues in the CDR3. The germline CDR1 and CDR2 sequences are MNHNS and SASEGT. V was clipped by 8 bases and J by 16 bases; unmatched bases: 15. CDR3 DNA: TGTGCCAGCTTGGGGCAAGCGGGGGGCCCTCCCTTCTTC. Translating gives CASLGQAGGPPFF.

V is TRBV27 and J is TRBJ2-2; weak D call: TRBD1 (6 bases). The CDR3 runs to 14 residues. Germline V CDR1 and CDR2: MNHEY, SMNVEV (reference sequence). The ends were cut back, 0 bases at V and 8 bases at J, with 10 bases in the middle. The CDR3 here is CASSLSSGVGELFF. For the CDR3, the DNA is TGTGCCAGCAGTTTATCCTCAGGGGTTGGGGAGCTGTTTTTT.

A word on this clone: A read error may produce the germline difference seen at one junction end. At the DNA level, this CDR3 is encoded by other sequences in the same sample as well. The chain links TRBV6-5 to TRBJ1-6; 7 positions match TRBD1. This CDR3 is built from 16 residues. CDR1 is MNHEY and CDR2 is SVGAGI in the germline V gene. The CDR3 here is CASSLQGSSYNSPLHF. The CDR3, as DNA: TGTGCCAGCAGTTTACAGGGGAGCTCCTATAATTCCCCCCTCCACTTT.